A single sample is the source of the 4 T cell receptor beta chains below, sequenced in a study of blood T cells in healthy people across ages. Combining a sample-barcoded 5' primer with a J-beta primer mix, a second PCR ran for 7 to 11 cycles. One entry per CDR3 protein, called by TCRdb with MiXCR from the 5' RACE reads. The data show about 730,000 distinct CDR3 sequences, more than 40% seen once. The specimen sequenced was blood. These receptors were taken from an older woman in good health.

This clonotype was counted between two and nine times. The rearrangement links TRBV5-1 to TRBJ2-2; a possible D gene is TRBD1 (5 bases). Germline lookup yields CDR1 SGHRS and CDR2 YFSETQ. This CDR3 has 16 residues. Trimming removed 0 bases from V and 3 bases from J, with 12 bases in between. This CDR3 reads CASSLANSGYTGELFF. In nucleotides, the CDR3 is TGCGCCAGCAGCTTGGCCAATTCAGGGTACACCGGGGAGCTGTTTTTT.

V and J are TRBV9 and TRBJ2-2; 11 bases line up with TRBD2. CDR1 is SGDLS, CDR2 YYNGEE, per germline. The trim removed 0 bases at V and 3 bases at J, leaving 7 bases unmatched. The CDR3 contains 18 residues. CDR3 region: CASSVVVAGGSDTGELFF. Here the CDR3 DNA reads TGTGCCAGCAGCGTAGTGGTAGCGGGGGGGTCGGACACCGGGGAGCTGTTTTTT.

The chain links TRBV7-9 to TRBJ2-3, with 9 positions matching TRBD2. The CDR3 consists of 14 residues. Trimming removed 6 bases from V and 4 bases from J; junction bases left unmatched: 5. From germline, CDR1 is SEHNR and CDR2 FQNEAQ (reference sequence). CDR3 DNA sequence: TGTGCCAGCAGACCGGGACTAGCCGCAGATACGCAGTATTTT. This codes for CASRPGLAADTQYF.

The chain is built from TRBV6-5 and TRBJ2-3, with D unresolved. Trimming removed 6 bases from V and 3 bases from J, with 16 bases in between. The germline CDR1 and CDR2 sequences are MNHEY and SVGAGI. This CDR3 is 15 amino acids long. The CDR3 coding sequence is TGTGCCAGCAGACCCTACGGAGATCCGACAGATACGCAGTATTTT. Its protein product is CASRPYGDPTDTQYF.